The clone carrying this TCR beta chain occurred a few times. Its cognate antigen is unknown. The repertoire was sequenced with immunoSEQ multiplex PCR; TCRdb's copy has only in-frame clones and lacks some. The sample lists some 680,000 clones; around 73% were seen once. The sample is drawn from a study of shared clonotypes between healthy human individuals. Study-level information: Samples came from a couple of female and a few male donors aged 18 to 49.

Trimming cost V 5 bases and J 3 bases, with 10 bases left between them. The CDR3 is 13 amino acids. CDR1 and CDR2 from the germline V gene are MNHEY and SVGAGI. General study results and limits: A handful of donors showed sharing of approximately 5% of naive CD4 clonotypes.

J is TRBJ1-1 and V is TRBV6-5, with D possibly matching TRBD1 (5 bases). This receptor was taken from a woman younger than 45 in good health. Material for sequencing was memory CD4+ T cells sorted from blood. Subset indicated: CD45RA-negative fraction. The CDR3 region has the DNA TGTGCCAGCAGTGACCGACAGCACACTGAAGCTTTCTTT. Encoded protein: CASSDRQHTEAFF.